This T cell receptor (beta chain) comes out of a study of beta chain features in type 1 diabetes. Sequencing targeted expressed TCRB transcripts, as all isolated RNA had been reverse transcribed. Some clones are missing from TCRdb's copy, which holds only in-frame ones; the method was immunoSEQ multiplex PCR. The table lists about 230,000 clones, 16% of them singletons. This CDR3 has 13 residues. Germline CDR1 and CDR2: GTSNPN and SVGIG (reference sequence). As concerns this clone: Its antigen is unknown. A junction boundary mismatches the germline segment, possibly from a read error.

Study conclusions and caveats: Researchers cautioned that cDNA sequencing could over-represent cells with high TCR expression. There was a moderate but significant shortening of TCRB CDR3s in all four CD4+ subsets of Type 1 diabetes patients.

The TCR comes from a man under 40 with type 1 diabetes. Sequencing was performed on naive CD4+ T cells from blood. The rearrangement joins TRBV30 to TRBJ1-2; 9 bases map to TRBD1. CDR3 amino acids: CAWSVQQGASLAF. CDR3 in DNA: TGTGCCTGGAGTGTACAACAGGGGGCTTCCCTCGCCTTC.